This TCR beta chain was sequenced in a study of high-grade serous ovarian cancer treatment subgroups. J gave up 6 bases and V 1 base, and 7 bases lay outside the gene matches. Germline V gene sequence: CDR1 SGHVS, CDR2 FNYEAQ. This CDR3 region has 16 residues. Sequenced by immunoSEQ multiplex PCR; TCRdb stores in-frame clones only, minus some. This table has thousands of clones, about three quarters appearing once. Tumor samples were taken before definitive surgery or chemotherapy. This clone was seen just once. The receptor comes from a human donor with high-grade serous ovarian cancer. The sequencing input was tumor tissue. The chain links TRBV7-6 to TRBJ2-3; TRBD1 matches at 10 bases. The DNA for the CDR3 is TGTGCCAGCAGCTTAGGACAGGGGGCGCACAGGGATACGCAGTATTTT. It codes for CASSLGQGAHRDTQYF.